Listed below are T cell receptor beta chains from one sample, sequenced in a study of cytomegalovirus exposure and HLA in healthy donors. Produced via immunoSEQ multiplex PCR; TCRdb's table is partial and in-frame only. The sample contains about 130,000 clones, 75% to 90% of which appear only once. Material: PBMCs. The receptors come from a woman aged 18-29 years in good health and CMV-seronegative. Each CDR3 is given with its conserved first and last residue. Each record gives: D gene, J gene, clone size, CDR3 length, V gene, CDR3 protein, CDR3 DNA. A D gene is named only where the DNA matches it firmly. Clone size is stated in some rows and not others, as once, few, many or a class when expanded.

D: TRBD1; J: TRBJ2-1; size: once; length: 17; V: TRBV7-6; CDR3: CASGFGWGTGGRDEQFF; DNA: TGTGCCAGCGGATTTGGTTGGGGGACAGGGGGCCGGGACGAGCAGTTCTTC
D: TRBD1; J: TRBJ2-7; size: .; length: 15; V: TRBV27; CDR3: CASSFGQGASYEQYF; DNA: TGTGCCAGCAGTTTCGGTCAGGGGGCATCCTACGAGCAGTACTTC
D: TRBD1; J: TRBJ2-7; size: few; length: 16; V: TRBV4-1; CDR3: CASRREQGASGDEQYF; DNA: TGCGCCAGCAGGAGGGAGCAGGGGGCTTCCGGGGACGAGCAGTACTTC
D: TRBD1; J: TRBJ2-2; size: .; length: 16; V: TRBV9; CDR3: CASSAPGTGNTGELFF; DNA: TGTGCCAGCAGCGCCCCAGGGACAGGGAACACCGGGGAGCTGTTTTTT
D: TRBD1; J: TRBJ1-1; size: once; length: 13; V: TRBV5-1; CDR3: CASSTGGDTEAFF; DNA: TGCGCCAGCAGCACAGGGGGTGACACTGAAGCTTTCTTT
D: .; J: TRBJ1-5; size: .; length: 13; V: TRBV18; CDR3: CASSPGGNQPQHF; DNA: TGTGCCAGCTCACCGGGAGGGAATCAGCCCCAGCATTTT
D: TRBD1; J: TRBJ1-1; size: .; length: 17; V: TRBV28; CDR3: CASSFLDRGPWNTEAFF; DNA: TGTGCCAGCAGTTTCCTAGACAGGGGGCCATGGAACACTGAAGCTTTCTTT
D: .; J: TRBJ1-2; size: .; length: 15; V: TRBV11-3; CDR3: CASSFDSTPGYGYTF; DNA: TGTGCCAGCAGCTTCGACAGCACACCTGGCTATGGCTACACCTTC
D: TRBD2; J: TRBJ2-3; size: .; length: 18; V: TRBV28; CDR3: CATIRFRASGAGTDTQYF; DNA: TGTGCCACCATCCGTTTTAGGGCTAGCGGGGCTGGCACAGATACGCAGTATTTT
D: TRBD1; J: TRBJ2-7; size: .; length: 14; V: TRBV23-1; CDR3: CASSPDRGLYEQYF; DNA: TGCGCCAGCAGTCCGGACAGGGGGCTTTACGAGCAGTACTTC
D: .; J: TRBJ1-2; size: .; length: 14; V: TRBV19; CDR3: CASSPGVGGYGYTF; DNA: TGTGCCAGTAGTCCAGGGGTTGGTGGATATGGCTACACCTTC
D: TRBD2; J: TRBJ2-3; size: .; length: 14; V: TRBV28; CDR3: CASSTGGSTDTQYF; DNA: TGTGCCAGCAGCACGGGAGGTTCCACAGATACGCAGTATTTT
D: .; J: TRBJ1-5; size: .; length: 11; V: TRBV6-1; CDR3: CASSAGRTQHF; DNA: TGTGCCAGCAGTGCAGGGAGGACCCAGCATTTT
D: TRBD1; J: TRBJ1-3; size: .; length: 14; V: TRBV19; CDR3: CASLDRARGNTIYF; DNA: TGTGCCAGTTTGGACAGGGCAAGAGGAAACACCATATATTTT
D: TRBD2; J: TRBJ2-7; size: .; length: 16; V: TRBV27; CDR3: CASSFSGLAGGGEQYF; DNA: TGTGCCAGCAGTTTCTCGGGACTAGCGGGAGGAGGCGAGCAGTACTTC
D: .; J: TRBJ2-5; size: .; length: 15; V: TRBV18; CDR3: CASSRQQVVQETQYF; DNA: TGTGCCAGCTCACGACAACAGGTCGTTCAAGAGACCCAGTACTTC
D: TRBD1; J: TRBJ2-2; size: .; length: 16; V: TRBV11-2; CDR3: CASSLGDRGLTGELFF; DNA: TGTGCCAGCAGCTTAGGAGACAGGGGGCTCACCGGGGAGCTGTTTTTT
D: .; J: TRBJ1-1; size: .; length: 11; V: TRBV20-1; CDR3: CSARVYTEAFF; DNA: TGCAGTGCTAGAGTATACACTGAAGCTTTCTTT
D: TRBD2; J: TRBJ2-7; size: .; length: 14; V: TRBV6-4; CDR3: CASSEGTSVSEQYF; DNA: TGTGCCAGCAGTGAAGGGACTAGCGTTTCAGAGCAGTACTTC
D: .; J: TRBJ2-2; size: .; length: 17; V: TRBV4-2; CDR3: CASSQLTGDIGSGELFF; DNA: TGTGCCAGCAGCCAACTGACCGGGGATATTGGGTCCGGGGAGCTGTTTTTT
D: .; J: TRBJ1-1; size: .; length: 12; V: TRBV2; CDR3: CASSTGGPGAFF; DNA: TGTGCCAGCAGCACGGGTGGGCCAGGGGCTTTCTTT
D: .; J: TRBJ2-7; size: .; length: 16; V: TRBV7-8; CDR3: CASRQTRGSSNYEQYF; DNA: TGTGCCAGCAGACAAACAAGAGGCAGCTCAAACTACGAGCAGTACTTC
D: .; J: TRBJ2-1; size: .; length: 14; V: TRBV27; CDR3: CASNGGKSYNEQFF; DNA: TGTGCCAGCAACGGCGGAAAATCCTACAATGAGCAGTTCTTC
D: .; J: TRBJ1-1; size: .; length: 14; V: TRBV18; CDR3: CASSPEPGNTEAFF; DNA: TGTGCCAGCTCACCTGAGCCTGGGAACACTGAAGCTTTCTTT
D: .; J: TRBJ2-3; size: .; length: 12; V: TRBV7-6; CDR3: CASSLGQGTQYF; DNA: TGTGCCAGCAGCTTAGGGCAGGGCACGCAGTATTTT